Sequencing of this T cell receptor (beta chain) was carried out in a study of technical replicates of blood from several donors. This table comes from immunoSEQ multiplex PCR, and its TCRdb copy is limited to in-frame clones, with some not included. In the table there are tens of thousands of clones, over 75% of which are singletons. The CDR3 extends over 15 amino acids. The ends were cut back, 5 bases at V and 0 bases at J, with 11 bases in the middle. Germline V gene lookup returns CDR1 MNHEY and CDR2 SMNVEV (reference sequence). The sequenced sample was PBMCs. V gene TRBV27 combines with J gene TRBJ1-5; D is unresolved. The clonotype was recovered from a human donor in good health. Some clones in this sample may be carry-over from other donors' samples. CDR3 protein: CASSLTTHSNQPQHF. In DNA, the CDR3 is TGTGCCAGCAGTCTCACAACCCATAGCAATCAGCCCCAGCATTTT.